This TCR beta chain is drawn from a study of blood T cells in healthy people across ages. Study-wide findings and caveats: Investigators treated diversity estimates from one million T cells as underestimates. Unsorted PBMCs blocked a conclusive comparison of naive and antigen-experienced cells.

The germline gives CDR1 SNHLY, CDR2 FYNNEI. The V and J ends lost 7 bases and 5 bases, in that order; junction bases with no gene match: 6. The CDR3 has 14 residues. On this clonotype itself: Its antigen is currently unknown.

Then a second PCR, running about 7 to 11 cycles, was carried out with a sample-barcoded 5' primer and a J-beta primer mix. With 12 random nucleotides, a template-switch adaptor tagged each individual cDNA molecule. MiXCR, run by TCRdb on the 5' RACE reads, gives a single entry per CDR3 protein. The data show about a million distinct CDR3 sequences, 51% seen once. The chain has TRBV2 and TRBJ2-3; 10 nucleotides agree with TRBD2. Material: blood. This clonotype was sampled from a woman aged 55-75 years in good health. As DNA, the CDR3 is TGTGCCAGCACTCTAGCGGGAGCGTTAGATACGCAGTATTTT. Protein product: CASTLAGALDTQYF.